Listed below are T cell receptor beta chains from one sample, sequenced in a study of human T cells and chemical hapten exposure. A single record per CDR3 protein comes from TCRdb applying MiXCR to the RACE reads. The top ten hold 2% to 2.5% of the sample, which has 84,000 or so distinct CDR3 sequences, about 10% seen once. This material consisted of whole blood, taken in connection with sensitization to the hapten diphenylcyclopropenone (DPC). These TCRs come from a man aged 40-49 years with alopecia areata. Some clones in this sample may be carry-over from other donors' samples. Both conserved end residues are part of each CDR3. The D gene is left open where the match is weak. Clone sizes are given selectively: once, few, many, or a class where the clone is expanded.

>12|NA|many|TRBV7-2|TRBJ2-2
TGTGCCAGCAGCTCCTTCGGCGGGGAGCTGTTTTTT
CASSSFGGELFF
>18|TRBD2|many|TRBV5-1|TRBJ2-3
TGCGCCAGCAGCTTAGGGACTAGCGGGAGGGCCGGCACAGATACGCAGTATTTT
CASSLGTSGRAGTDTQYF
>15|TRBD2|few|TRBV7-9|TRBJ2-2
TGTGCCAGAGGAGGGACTAGCGTAAACACCGGGGAGCTGTTTTTT
CARGGTSVNTGELFF
>14|TRBD1|NA|TRBV2|TRBJ1-1
TGTGCCAGCAGGCGGACAGGGGAGAGCACTGAAGCTTTCTTT
CASRRTGESTEAFF
>14|TRBD1|NA|TRBV12-3/TRBV12-4|TRBJ2-5
TGTGCCAGCAGGCCGACAGGGAAGAAAGAGACCCAGTACTTC
CASRPTGKKETQYF
>21|NA|NA|TRBV6-5|TRBJ2-1
TGTGCCAGCAGTACGGCGAAATGGGACAGGGGTCAACTAGCGGGAGCTTATGAGCAGTTCTTC
CASSTAKWDRGQLAGAYEQFF
>14|NA|NA|TRBV5-1|TRBJ2-6
TGCGCCAGCAGCTTGAGTGCCGGGGCCAACGTCCTGACTTTC
CASSLSAGANVLTF
>15|TRBD2|many|TRBV20-1|TRBJ2-7
TGCAGTGCTAAGAGGACTAGCGGGTCCCCCTACGAGCAGTACTTC
CSAKRTSGSPYEQYF
>13|NA|many|TRBV30|TRBJ1-6
TGTGCCTGGAGTGTTCCGGGGAATTCACCCCTCCACTTT
CAWSVPGNSPLHF
>14|NA|few|TRBV4-2|TRBJ2-5
TGTGCCAGCAGCTCCGCCAGGGTCGGGGAGACCCAGTACTTC
CASSSARVGETQYF
>19|TRBD2|few|TRBV6-5|TRBJ2-2
TGTGCCAGCAGTTATCGCCCCTCCCCGACTAGCGGGAGGGCCGGGGAGCTGTTTTTT
CASSYRPSPTSGRAGELFF
>14|TRBD1|NA|TRBV7-9|TRBJ1-2
TGTGCCAGCAGCACCGGACAGGGGGCAGGTGGCTACACCTTC
CASSTGQGAGGYTF
>14|NA|NA|TRBV19|TRBJ1-6
TGTGCCAGTAGTACGTCGGGGGATTATTCACCCCTCCACTTT
CASSTSGDYSPLHF
>14|NA|NA|TRBV6-5|TRBJ2-6
TGTGCCAGCAAAGGGAGGACTGGGGCCAACGTCCTGACTTTC
CASKGRTGANVLTF
>17|TRBD1|many|TRBV4-3|TRBJ1-6
TGCGCCAGCAGCCAAGAAATTTCGAGGACAGGGGATTCACCCCTCCACTTT
CASSQEISRTGDSPLHF
>15|TRBD1|few|TRBV12-3/TRBV12-4|TRBJ2-2
TGTGCCAGCACCCCCGGGACAGGGGGCACCGGGGAGCTGTTTTTT
CASTPGTGGTGELFF
>14|NA|few|TRBV5-1|TRBJ2-5
TGCGCCAGCAGCTTGGCGGGGACCCAAGAGACCCAGTACTTC
CASSLAGTQETQYF
>17|TRBD1|many|TRBV9|TRBJ2-6
TGTGCCAGCAGCCCGGGACAGGGCTACTCTGGGGCCAACGTCCTGACTTTC
CASSPGQGYSGANVLTF
>13|NA|NA|TRBV19|TRBJ1-2
TGTGCCAGTAGTCCCCGGGAAATATGGAGCGACAACTTC
CASSPREIWSDNF
>13|NA|few|TRBV29-1|TRBJ2-4
TGCAGCGTATCCGACGGGCCCAAAAACATTCAGTACTTC
CSVSDGPKNIQYF
>15|TRBD2|few|TRBV14|TRBJ2-1
TGTGCCAGCAGCCAAGTAGCGGGCCTCCTCAATGAGCAGTTCTTC
CASSQVAGLLNEQFF
>16|NA|many|TRBV3-1|TRBJ1-3
TGTGCCTCCTACCCCAGCGACGGAACCTCTGGAAACACCATATATTTT
CASYPSDGTSGNTIYF
>15|TRBD2|NA|TRBV11-3|TRBJ2-1
TGTGCCAGCAGCTTAGTGGGGGGGTCCTACAATGAGCAGTTCTTC
CASSLVGGSYNEQFF
>15|NA|NA|TRBV6-2/TRBV6-3|TRBJ2-2
TGTGCCAGCAGAAGATCGGACAAATTCACCGGGGAGCTGTTTTTT
CASRRSDKFTGELFF
>16|TRBD1|NA|TRBV29-1|TRBJ2-4
TGCAGCGTTGAGGGGGCGGGGACAGGGACCAAAAACATTCAGTACTTC
CSVEGAGTGTKNIQYF
>11|NA|NA|TRBV7-6|TRBJ2-7
TGTGCCAGCAGCTTAGCGGACGAGCAGTACTTC
CASSLADEQYF
>14|TRBD2|NA|TRBV20-1|TRBJ2-2
TGCAGTGCCCCGAGCGGGAGGGCCGGCGGGGAGCTGTTTTTT
CSAPSGRAGGELFF
>16|NA|many|TRBV7-9|TRBJ1-3
TGTGCCAGCAGCTTTAACGTGCCGGGGCCTGGAAACACCATATATTTT
CASSFNVPGPGNTIYF
>14|NA|few|TRBV6-5|TRBJ2-5
TGTGCCAGCAGCCCTACCCCGGCCCAAGAGACCCAGTACTTC
CASSPTPAQETQYF
>16|TRBD1|NA|TRBV7-2|TRBJ2-7
TGTGCCAGCAGCTCCCCCTCCCGGGACAGGGTCCACGAGCAGTACTTC
CASSSPSRDRVHEQYF
>13|NA|NA|TRBV2|TRBJ2-1
TGTGCCAGCTCCGAGGAAACCTACAATGAGCAGTTCTTC
CASSEETYNEQFF
>12|NA|few|TRBV6-1|TRBJ2-2
TGTGCCAGCAGTGAACTGGCCTGGGAGCTGTTTTTT
CASSELAWELFF
>15|TRBD2|NA|TRBV7-8|TRBJ2-5
TGTGCCAGCAGCTTAGGGAGCGGGAGCTACGAGACCCAGTACTTC
CASSLGSGSYETQYF
>16|NA|few|TRBV5-4|TRBJ2-3
TGTGCCAGCAGCTTGGGGGGATCCCCTAGCACAGATACGCAGTATTTT
CASSLGGSPSTDTQYF
>13|NA|NA|TRBV5-4|TRBJ2-5
TGTGCCAGCAGCGCAGCGGACCAAGAGACCCAGTACTTC
CASSAADQETQYF